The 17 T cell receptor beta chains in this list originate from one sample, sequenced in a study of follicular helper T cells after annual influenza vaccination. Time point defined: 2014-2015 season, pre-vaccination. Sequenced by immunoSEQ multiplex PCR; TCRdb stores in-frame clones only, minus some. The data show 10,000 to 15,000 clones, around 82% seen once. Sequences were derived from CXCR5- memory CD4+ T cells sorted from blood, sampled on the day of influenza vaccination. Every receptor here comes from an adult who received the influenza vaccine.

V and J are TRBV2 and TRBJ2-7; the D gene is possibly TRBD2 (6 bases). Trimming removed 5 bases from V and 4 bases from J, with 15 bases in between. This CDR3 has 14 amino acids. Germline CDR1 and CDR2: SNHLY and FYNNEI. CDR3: CASSWSLALYEQYF. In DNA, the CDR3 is TGTGCCAGCAGTTGGTCTCTAGCGTTATACGAGCAGTACTTC.

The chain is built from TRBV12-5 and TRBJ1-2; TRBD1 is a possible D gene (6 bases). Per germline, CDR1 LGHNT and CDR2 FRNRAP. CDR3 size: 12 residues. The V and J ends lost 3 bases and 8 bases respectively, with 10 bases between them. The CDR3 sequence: CASGFFQGGYTF. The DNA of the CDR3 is TGTGCTAGTGGTTTCTTTCAGGGGGGCTACACCTTC.

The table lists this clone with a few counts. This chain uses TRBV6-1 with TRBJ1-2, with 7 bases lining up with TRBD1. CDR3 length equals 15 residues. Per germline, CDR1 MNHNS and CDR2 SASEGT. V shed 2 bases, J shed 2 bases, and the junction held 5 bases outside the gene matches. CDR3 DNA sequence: TGTGCCAGCAGTGAAAGGACAGGAATGAACTATGGCTACACCTTC. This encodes CASSERTGMNYGYTF.

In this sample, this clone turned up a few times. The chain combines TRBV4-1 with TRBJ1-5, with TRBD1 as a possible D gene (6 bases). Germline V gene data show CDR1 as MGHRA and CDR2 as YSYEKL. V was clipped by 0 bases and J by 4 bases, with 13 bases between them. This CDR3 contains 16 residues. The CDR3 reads CASSQDDRGPNQPQHF. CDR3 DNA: TGCGCCAGCAGCCAAGACGACCGGGGGCCTAATCAGCCCCAGCATTTT.

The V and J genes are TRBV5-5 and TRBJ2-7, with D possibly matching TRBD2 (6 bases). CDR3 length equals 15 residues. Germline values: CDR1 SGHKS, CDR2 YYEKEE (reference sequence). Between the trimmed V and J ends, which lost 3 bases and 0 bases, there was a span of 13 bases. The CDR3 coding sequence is TGTGCCAGCAGCTGGGACTTCTGGAGCTCCTACGAGCAGTACTTC. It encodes CASSWDFWSSYEQYF.

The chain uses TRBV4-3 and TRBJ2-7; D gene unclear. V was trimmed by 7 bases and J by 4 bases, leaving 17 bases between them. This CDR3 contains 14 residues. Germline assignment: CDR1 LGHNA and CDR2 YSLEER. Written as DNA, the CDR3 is TGCGCCAGCATGGCAAAGAGAGAAAGGTACGAGCAGTACTTC. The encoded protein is CASMAKRERYEQYF.

Here the CDR3 reads CATRGQGYNEQFF. CDR3 DNA sequence: TGTGCCACCAGGGGTCAGGGCTACAATGAGCAGTTCTTC. The rearrangement joins TRBV27 to TRBJ2-1, with D possibly TRBD1 on 6 matching bases. The length of the CDR3 is 13 residues. Trimming cost V 10 bases and J 3 bases, with 13 bases left between them. In germline, CDR1 is MNHEY, CDR2 SMNVEV (reference sequence).

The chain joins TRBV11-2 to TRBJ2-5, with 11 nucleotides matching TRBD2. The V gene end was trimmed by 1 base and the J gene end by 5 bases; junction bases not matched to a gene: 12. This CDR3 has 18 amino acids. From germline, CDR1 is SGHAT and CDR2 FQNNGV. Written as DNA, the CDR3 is TGTGCCAGCAGCTTAGTTAGGGGACTAGCGGCTCCGGGGGAGACCCAGTACTTC. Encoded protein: CASSLVRGLAAPGETQYF.

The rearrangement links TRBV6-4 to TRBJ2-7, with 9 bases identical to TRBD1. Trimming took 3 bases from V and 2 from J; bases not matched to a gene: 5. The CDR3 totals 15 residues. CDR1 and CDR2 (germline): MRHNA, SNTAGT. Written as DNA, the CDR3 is TGTGCCAGCAGTGAGGGGACAGGGCCGGCCTACGAGCAGTACTTC. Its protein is CASSEGTGPAYEQYF.

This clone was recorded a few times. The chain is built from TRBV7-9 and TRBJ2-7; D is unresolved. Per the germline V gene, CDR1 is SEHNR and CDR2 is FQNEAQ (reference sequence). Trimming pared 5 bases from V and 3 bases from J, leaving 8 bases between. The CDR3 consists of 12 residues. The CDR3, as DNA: TGTGCCAGCAGCCCCTGGGTCTACGAGCAGTACTTC. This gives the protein CASSPWVYEQYF.

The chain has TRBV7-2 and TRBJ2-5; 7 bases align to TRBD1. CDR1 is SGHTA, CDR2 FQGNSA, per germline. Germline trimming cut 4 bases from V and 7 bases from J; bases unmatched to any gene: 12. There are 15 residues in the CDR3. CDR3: CASSSRDRPWGTQYF. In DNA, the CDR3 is TGTGCCAGCAGCTCCCGGGACAGACCATGGGGGACCCAGTACTTC.

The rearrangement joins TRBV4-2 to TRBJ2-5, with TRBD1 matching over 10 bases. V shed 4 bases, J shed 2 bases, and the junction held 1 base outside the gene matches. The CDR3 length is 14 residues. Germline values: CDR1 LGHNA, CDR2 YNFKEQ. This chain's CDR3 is CASSRTGGQETQYF. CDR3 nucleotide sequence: TGTGCCAGCAGCCGGACAGGGGGTCAAGAGACCCAGTACTTC.

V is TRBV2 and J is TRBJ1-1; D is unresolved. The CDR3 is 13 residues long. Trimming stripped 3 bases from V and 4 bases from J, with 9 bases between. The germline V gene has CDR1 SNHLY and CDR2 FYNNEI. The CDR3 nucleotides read TGTGCCAGCAGTGATGTATCAGGCACTGAAGCTTTCTTT. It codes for CASSDVSGTEAFF.

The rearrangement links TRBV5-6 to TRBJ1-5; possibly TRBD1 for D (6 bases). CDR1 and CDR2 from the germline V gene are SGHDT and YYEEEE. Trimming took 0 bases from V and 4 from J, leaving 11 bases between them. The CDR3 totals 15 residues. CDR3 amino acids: CASSLAGVLNQPQHF. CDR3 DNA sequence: TGTGCCAGCAGCTTGGCAGGGGTATTGAATCAGCCCCAGCATTTT.

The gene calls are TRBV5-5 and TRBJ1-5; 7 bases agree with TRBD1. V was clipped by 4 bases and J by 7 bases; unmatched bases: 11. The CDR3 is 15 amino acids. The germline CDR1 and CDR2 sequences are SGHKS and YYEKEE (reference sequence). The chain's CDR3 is CASSGGTESYQPQHF. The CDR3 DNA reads TGTGCCAGCAGCGGTGGGACAGAATCCTACCAGCCCCAGCATTTT.

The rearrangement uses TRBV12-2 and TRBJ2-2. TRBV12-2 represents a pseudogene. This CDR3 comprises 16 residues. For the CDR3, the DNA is TGTGCAAGTCGCTTGCCGGGACGGATGAACACCGGGGAGCTGTTTTTT. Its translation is CASRLPGRMNTGELFF.

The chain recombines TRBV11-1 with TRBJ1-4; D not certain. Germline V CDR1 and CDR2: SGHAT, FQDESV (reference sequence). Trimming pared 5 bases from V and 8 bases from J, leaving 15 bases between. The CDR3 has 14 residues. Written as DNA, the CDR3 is TGTGCCAGCAGCCCGAGGGCCCAAGAGGAAAAACTGTTTTTT. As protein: CASSPRAQEEKLFF.